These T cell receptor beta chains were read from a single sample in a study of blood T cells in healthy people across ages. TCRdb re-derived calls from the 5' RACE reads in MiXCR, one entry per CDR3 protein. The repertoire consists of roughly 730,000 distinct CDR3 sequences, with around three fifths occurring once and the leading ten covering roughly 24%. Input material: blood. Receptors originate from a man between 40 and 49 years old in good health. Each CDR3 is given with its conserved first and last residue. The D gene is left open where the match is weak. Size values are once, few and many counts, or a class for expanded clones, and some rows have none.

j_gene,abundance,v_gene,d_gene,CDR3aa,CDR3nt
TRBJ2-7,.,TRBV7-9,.,CASSDRASRYEQYF,TGTGCCAGCTCGGACCGGGCCTCGAGATACGAGCAGTACTTC
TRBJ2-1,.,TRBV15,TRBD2,CATSRPAASGRRDEQFF,TGTGCCACCAGCAGACCGGCTGCTAGCGGGAGGCGGGATGAGCAGTTCTTC
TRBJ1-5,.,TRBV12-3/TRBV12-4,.,CASSPRDGQPQHF,TGTGCCAGCAGCCCCAGGGACGGGCAGCCCCAGCATTTT
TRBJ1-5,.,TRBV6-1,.,CASRTGSSGNQPQHF,TGTGCCAGCAGAACAGGGTCGAGTGGCAATCAGCCCCAGCATTTT
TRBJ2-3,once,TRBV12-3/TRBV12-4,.,CASSFAAGAKDTQYF,TGTGCCAGCAGTTTTGCTGCAGGGGCTAAAGATACGCAGTATTTT
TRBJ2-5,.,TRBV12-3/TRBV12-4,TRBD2,CASSLGSLSGGHQETQYF,TGTGCCAGCAGTTTAGGAAGTCTTAGCGGGGGTCACCAAGAGACCCAGTACTTC
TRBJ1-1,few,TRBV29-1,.,CSVCDGVNTEAFF,TGCAGCGTTTGCGACGGAGTCAACACTGAAGCTTTCTTT
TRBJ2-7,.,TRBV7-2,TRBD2,CASRPGLAGGSYEQYF,TGTGCCAGCAGGCCCGGACTAGCGGGAGGCTCCTACGAGCAGTACTTC
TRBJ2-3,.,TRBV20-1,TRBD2,CSAPQSGRRPDTQYF,TGCAGTGCTCCCCAGAGCGGGAGGCGCCCAGATACGCAGTATTTT
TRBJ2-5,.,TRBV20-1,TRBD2,CSATQTSGGLDEQYF,TGCAGTGCTACCCAGACTAGCGGGGGGTTGGATGAGCAGTACTTC
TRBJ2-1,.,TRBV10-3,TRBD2,CAIMNGGGDNEQFF,TGTGCCATCATGAACGGGGGAGGGGACAATGAGCAGTTCTTC
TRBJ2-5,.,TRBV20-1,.,CSAAPARGEIQETQYF,TGCAGTGCTGCCCCAGCGAGGGGGGAGATCCAAGAGACCCAGTACTTC
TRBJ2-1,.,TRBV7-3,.,CASGLGMGVNEQCF,TGTGCCAGCGGCTTAGGGATGGGGGTCAATGAGCAGTGCTTC
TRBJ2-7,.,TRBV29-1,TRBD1,CSVERTGNRREQYF,TGCAGCGTTGAAAGGACAGGGAACAGGAGGGAGCAGTACTTC
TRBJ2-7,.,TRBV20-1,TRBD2,CSARMGLAGPYEQYF,TGCAGTGCTAGAATGGGACTAGCGGGACCCTACGAGCAGTACTTC
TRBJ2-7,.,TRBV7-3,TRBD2,CASSPLAGGLEQYF,TGTGCCAGCAGTCCTCTAGCGGGAGGGTTAGAGCAGTACTTC
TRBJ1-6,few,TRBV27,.,CASSLYTGKPLHF,TGTGCCAGCAGTTTGTACACAGGGAAACCCCTCCACTTT
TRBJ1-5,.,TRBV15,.,CATGFGGPYQPQHF,TGTGCCACCGGATTCGGGGGGCCATATCAGCCCCAGCATTTT
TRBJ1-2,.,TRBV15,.,CATSRDRREDDYGYTF,TGTGCCACCAGCAGAGATAGGAGGGAGGATGACTATGGCTACACCTTC
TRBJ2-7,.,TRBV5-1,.,CASSAPDGYEQYF,TGCGCCAGCAGCGCACCGGACGGCTACGAGCAGTACTTC
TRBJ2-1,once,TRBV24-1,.,CATDSGAYNEQFF,TGTGCCACCGACAGTGGGGCATACAATGAGCAGTTCTTC
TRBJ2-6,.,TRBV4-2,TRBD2,CASSLTTGGEGSGANVLTF,TGTGCCAGCAGCCTGACAACCGGGGGGGAGGGCTCTGGGGCCAACGTCCTGACTTTC
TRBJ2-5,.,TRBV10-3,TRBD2,CAISEREGRETQYF,TGTGCCATCAGTGAGCGGGAGGGCCGGGAGACCCAGTACTTC
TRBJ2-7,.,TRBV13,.,CASSLFGARQEAYEQYF,TGTGCCAGCAGCTTATTTGGCGCCCGACAGGAAGCCTACGAGCAGTACTTC
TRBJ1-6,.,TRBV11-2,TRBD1,CASSFDRGARNSPLHF,TGTGCCAGCAGCTTCGACAGGGGGGCGCGGAATTCACCCCTCCACTTT
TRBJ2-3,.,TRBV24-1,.,CATSDLAGDQGTDTQYF,TGTGCCACCAGTGATTTGGCGGGAGATCAGGGGACAGATACGCAGTATTTT
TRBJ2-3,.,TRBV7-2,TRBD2,CASSSSRGRASDTQYF,TGTGCCAGCAGCTCCAGTCGCGGGAGGGCATCCGATACGCAGTATTTT
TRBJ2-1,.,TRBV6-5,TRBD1,CASSYTGQGSEQFF,TGTGCCAGCAGTTACACCGGACAGGGCAGTGAGCAGTTCTTC
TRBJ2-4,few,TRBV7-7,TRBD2,CASSLALAGEGTQYF,TGTGCTAGCAGCTTAGCGCTAGCGGGGGAAGGTACCCAGTACTTC
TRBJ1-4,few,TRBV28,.,CASSLNGNNEKLFF,TGTGCCAGCAGTCTTAACGGGAATAATGAAAAACTGTTTTTT
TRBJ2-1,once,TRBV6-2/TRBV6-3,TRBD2,CASRHHSRGLAGVIDNEQFF,TGTGCCAGCAGGCACCACAGTAGGGGACTAGCGGGAGTTATCGACAATGAGCAGTTCTTC
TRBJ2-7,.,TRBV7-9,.,CASSPESVSYEQYF,TGTGCCAGCAGCCCTGAGAGCGTCTCCTACGAGCAGTACTTC
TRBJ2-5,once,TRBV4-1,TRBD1,CASSPGTGIGETQYF,TGCGCCAGCAGCCCGGGGACAGGGATCGGAGAGACCCAGTACTTC
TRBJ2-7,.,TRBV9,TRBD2,CASSRGGRVYEQYF,TGTGCCAGCAGTCGTGGCGGGAGGGTTTACGAGCAGTACTTC
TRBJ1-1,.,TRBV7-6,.,CASSLGQTANTEAFF,TGTGCCAGCAGCTTAGGCCAGACAGCGAACACTGAAGCTTTCTTT
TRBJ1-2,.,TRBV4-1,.,CASSQGTQGWPYGYTF,TGCGCCAGCAGTCAAGGGACCCAGGGATGGCCCTATGGCTACACCTTC
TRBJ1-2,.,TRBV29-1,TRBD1,CSARGSDRVGYTF,TGCAGCGCCCGGGGGTCCGACAGGGTTGGCTACACCTTC
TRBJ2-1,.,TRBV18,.,CASSYEGGALNEQFF,TGTGCCAGCTCGTACGAAGGGGGGGCTTTGAATGAGCAGTTCTTC
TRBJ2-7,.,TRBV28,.,CASIRQGFSSYEQYF,TGTGCCAGCATCCGGCAGGGGTTTTCATCGTACGAGCAGTACTTC
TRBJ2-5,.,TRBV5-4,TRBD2,CASSLGNSGILGETQYF,TGTGCCAGCAGCTTGGGAAATAGCGGGATATTGGGAGAGACCCAGTACTTC
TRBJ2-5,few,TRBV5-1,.,CASSLGTSRETQYF,TGCGCCAGCAGCTTGGGGACGTCCCGAGAGACCCAGTACTTC
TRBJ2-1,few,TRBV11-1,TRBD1,CASSLLRTGGNEQFF,TGTGCCAGCAGCTTACTGAGGACAGGCGGCAATGAGCAGTTCTTC
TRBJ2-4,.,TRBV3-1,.,CASSQRAWDKNIQYF,TGTGCCAGCAGCCAACGTGCCTGGGACAAAAACATTCAGTACTTC
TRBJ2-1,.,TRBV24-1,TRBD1,CATSDSLYGDRYNEQFF,TGTGCCACCAGTGATTCGCTTTACGGGGACAGGTACAATGAGCAGTTCTTC
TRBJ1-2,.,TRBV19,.,CASSMDPFYGYTF,TGTGCCAGTAGTATGGACCCTTTCTATGGCTACACCTTC
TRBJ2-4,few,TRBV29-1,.,CSVLRDNIAKNIQYF,TGCAGCGTTCTCCGGGACAACATAGCCAAAAACATTCAGTACTTC
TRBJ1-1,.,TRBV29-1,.,CSVEPRGGRGTEAFF,TGCAGCGTTGAACCGCGCGGAGGGAGGGGGACTGAAGCTTTCTTT
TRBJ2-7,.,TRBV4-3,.,CASSQDLALEQYF,TGCGCCAGCAGCCAAGATTTGGCTCTCGAGCAGTACTTC
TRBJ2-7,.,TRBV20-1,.,CSATGTTYEQYF,TGCAGTGCTACCGGGACAACCTACGAGCAGTACTTC
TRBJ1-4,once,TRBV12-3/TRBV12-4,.,CASSLTMGSNEKLFF,TGTGCCAGCAGTTTAACCATGGGGAGTAATGAAAAACTGTTTTTT
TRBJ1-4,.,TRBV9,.,CASSVAGNNNEELFF,TGTGCCAGCAGCGTAGCGGGCAACAATAATGAAGAACTGTTTTTT
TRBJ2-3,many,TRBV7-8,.,CASSLDRSDTQYF,TGTGCCAGCAGCTTAGATAGATCAGATACGCAGTATTTT
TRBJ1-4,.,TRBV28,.,CASSFDRRIEKLFF,TGTGCCAGCAGTTTTGACAGGAGAATTGAAAAACTGTTTTTT
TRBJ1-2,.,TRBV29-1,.,CSVDASGGYTF,TGCAGCGTTGATGCCTCCGGTGGCTACACCTTC
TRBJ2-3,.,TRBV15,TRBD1,CATSREQGVGTQYF,TGTGCCACCAGCAGAGAACAGGGGGTTGGTACGCAGTATTTT